What follows describes a single TCR beta chain. TCRdb's table, derived via immunoSEQ multiplex PCR, lists solely in-frame clones and lacks some. The sample gives over 100,000 clones, 86% of which show up once; under 25% is in the top ten. This entry belongs to a study of T cell responses to AZD1222 COVID-19 vaccine. V was cut by 0 bases and J by 8 bases, with 14 bases left in between. In germline, CDR1 is SGHRS, CDR2 YFSETQ. The CDR3 spans 15 residues. The rearrangement joins TRBV5-1 to TRBJ1-4, with D tentatively TRBD1 (6 bases). Sequences were derived from peripheral blood, sampled on day 0 of AZD1222 vaccination. The clonotype comes from an adult in good health. The CDR3 loop reads CASSLAPGAGEKLFF. The CDR3 coding sequence is TGCGCCAGCAGCTTGGCGCCGGGGGCTGGGGAAAAACTGTTTTTT.